The 25 T cell receptor beta chains presented below share a single source sample, sequenced in a study of cytomegalovirus exposure and HLA in healthy donors. 60 Vbeta and 13 Jbeta primers were used in PCR. Produced via immunoSEQ multiplex PCR; TCRdb's table is partial and in-frame only. This table holds 65,000 to 90,000 clones, about 81% found once. The sample comprised PBMCs. The receptors stem from a man between 60 and 75 years old in good health and CMV-seronegative.

The chain couples TRBV27 to TRBJ2-5; 9 bases align to TRBD1. The CDR3 covers 14 residues. Germline loops: CDR1 MNHEY, CDR2 SMNVEV (reference sequence). J was trimmed by 5 bases and V by 3 bases; bases with no gene match: 4. DNA for the CDR3: TGTGCCAGCAGTTTCCGGGACAGGGATGAGACCCAGTACTTC. Encoded protein: CASSFRDRDETQYF.

This sequence joins TRBV7-3 and TRBJ2-5; 7 nucleotides align to TRBD2. This CDR3 has 14 amino acids. The germline gives CDR1 SGHTA, CDR2 FQGTGA. Trimming cost V 5 bases and J 5 bases; bases outside gene matches: 8. As DNA, the CDR3 is TGTGCCAGCAGCCCGAGCGGACTAGAGGAGACCCAGTACTTC. Encoded protein: CASSPSGLEETQYF.

This chain links TRBV9 with TRBJ1-6, with D perhaps TRBD1 (5 bases). Trimming took 3 bases from V and 8 from J, leaving 12 bases between them. The CDR3 is made up of 14 amino acids. Germline V gene sequence: CDR1 SGDLS, CDR2 YYNGEE. CDR3 protein: CASSGRQSDSPLHF. In nucleotides, the CDR3 is TGTGCCAGCAGCGGACGACAGTCTGATTCACCCCTCCACTTT.

V is TRBV6-5 and J is TRBJ2-5; a possible D gene is TRBD2 (6 bases). The assigned J gene may be wrong: the sequence end matches TRBJ2-7 better. This CDR3 spans 15 amino acids. The germline V gene encodes CDR1 MNHEY and CDR2 SVGAGI. The CDR3 sequence is CASSPDAGRSYEQYF. CDR3 coding DNA: TGTGCCAGCAGTCCCGATGCGGGGCGCTCCTACGAGCAGTACTTC.

As DNA, the CDR3 is TGCGCCAGCAGTATTCTAGGACAGTGGGGGATGACTGAAGCTTTCTTT. Translation: CASSILGQWGMTEAFF. The V gene is TRBV10-1, the J gene TRBJ1-1, with D perhaps matching TRBD1 (6 bases). CDR1 is WNHNN, CDR2 SYGVQD, per germline (reference sequence). The germline V and J ends were trimmed by 5 bases and 5 bases, with 21 bases remaining between them. This CDR3 has 16 residues.

V and J are TRBV9 and TRBJ1-6, with D perhaps TRBD1 (5 bases). Per the germline V gene, CDR1 is SGDLS and CDR2 is YYNGEE. Trimming cost V 3 bases and J 7 bases, with 14 bases left between them. The CDR3 loop spans 15 amino acids. CDR3 in amino acids: CASSDRGGINSPLHF. The DNA of the CDR3 is TGTGCCAGCAGCGACCGGGGGGGGATCAATTCACCCCTCCACTTT. Drawing the rest from reference TRBV9 and TRBJ1-6, the complete variable domain is DSGVTQTPKHLITATGQRVTLRCSPRSGDLSVYWYQQSLDQGLQFLIQYYNGEERAKGNILERFSAQQFPDLHSELNLSSLELGDSALYFCASSDRGGINSPLHFGNGTRLTVT.

In this sample, this clone turned up once. V gene TRBV5-6 combines with J gene TRBJ1-1, with no clear D. The germline V gene encodes CDR1 SGHDT and CDR2 YYEEEE. The CDR3 is 14 amino acids. With 0 bases removed from V and 0 bases from J, the gap between germline ends came to 6 bases. CDR3 amino acids: CASSLEQMNTEAFF. Here the CDR3 DNA reads TGTGCCAGCAGCTTGGAACAGATGAACACTGAAGCTTTCTTT. Full variable domain (remainder filled in from reference TRBV5-6 and TRBJ1-1): DAGVTQSPTHLIKTRGQQVTLRCSPKSGHDTVSWYQQALGQGPQFIFQYYEEEERQRGNFPDRFSGHQFPNYSSELNVNALLLGDSALYLCASSLEQMNTEAFFGQGTRLTVV.

The chain is built from TRBV6-5 and TRBJ2-3, with a tentative D call TRBD2 (5 bases). The length of the CDR3 is 11 residues. CDR1 is MNHEY, CDR2 SVGAGI, per germline. The V and J ends lost 2 bases and 10 bases respectively, with 7 bases between them. CDR3 in DNA: TGTGCCAGCAGTTACCTGGAGGCGCAGTATTTT. This gives the protein CASSYLEAQYF.

The rearrangement uses TRBV9 and TRBJ1-2; D unresolved. The V gene's germline CDR1 is SGDLS and CDR2 YYNGEE. The CDR3 consists of 11 residues. The V end lost 9 bases, the J end lost 4 bases, and 10 bases lay between the germline ends. DNA for the CDR3: TGTGCCACCGCGGAGGGCTATGGCTACACCTTC. Protein sequence: CATAEGYGYTF.

The chain carries TRBV5-1 and TRBJ1-6, with TRBD1 matching over 7 bases. The CDR3 sequence is 14 residues long. Trimming took 0 bases from V and 7 from J; bases not matched to a gene: 1. Germline assignment: CDR1 SGHRS and CDR2 YFSETQ. CDR3 bases: TGCGCCAGCAGCTTGGGACAGGGCAATTCACCCCTCCACTTT. It codes for CASSLGQGNSPLHF. Using reference TRBV5-1 and TRBJ1-6 for the parts outside the CDR3, the full variable domain is KAGVTQTPRYLIKTRGQQVTLSCSPISGHRSVSWYQQTPGQGLQFLFEYFSETQRNKGNFPGRFSGRQFSNSRSEMNVSTLELGDSALYLCASSLGQGNSPLHFGNGTRLTVT.

The rearrangement uses TRBV10-3 and TRBJ2-3; the D gene is possibly TRBD2 (7 bases). Germline CDR1 is ENHRY and CDR2 is SYGVKD. V gave up 4 bases and J gave up 1 base, with 15 bases separating them. There are 16 residues in the CDR3. CDR3 loop: CAISGLGGGGTDTQYF. The CDR3 DNA reads as TGTGCCATCAGTGGCCTAGGGGGGGGCGGCACAGATACGCAGTATTTT.

The rearrangement uses TRBV10-3 and TRBJ1-5; maybe TRBD1 (5 bases). CDR1 is ENHRY and CDR2 is SYGVKD in the germline V gene. Trimming shortened V by 0 bases and J by 3 bases, and 12 bases separated the two germline ends. This CDR3 spans 16 amino acids. The CDR3 protein is CAISESSGAANQPQHF. CDR3 coding DNA: TGTGCCATCAGTGAGTCGAGCGGGGCGGCCAATCAGCCCCAGCATTTT.

The chain employs TRBV5-1 and TRBJ2-1; TRBD1 matches at 9 bases. Germline lookup yields CDR1 SGHRS and CDR2 YFSETQ. The CDR3 loop spans 15 amino acids. The ends lost 0 bases at V and 6 bases at J; junction bases unmatched: 4. In nucleotides, the CDR3 is TGCGCCAGCAGCTTGGCCGTGACAGGGGGCAATGAGCAGTTCTTC. It codes for CASSLAVTGGNEQFF.

Note on this clone: Compared with germline, one end of the junction differs, possibly owing to a read error. CDR3 protein: CASSLRQGAGDTQYF. CDR3 nucleotide sequence: TGCGCCAGCAGCTTGCGACAGGGGGCAGGCGATACGCAGTATTTT. The V call is TRBV7-9, the J call TRBJ2-3; 10 nucleotides align to TRBD1. The CDR3 spans 15 residues. CDR1 SEHNR and CDR2 FQNEAQ come from the germline V gene (reference sequence).

The rearrangement uses TRBV6-5 and TRBJ2-5; D uncertain. Trimming shortened V by 0 bases and J by 5 bases, and 16 bases separated the two germline ends. Germline V CDR1 and CDR2: MNHEY, SVGAGI. The CDR3 length is 16 residues. CDR3 coding DNA: TGTGCCAGCAGTTACTCCCTAGGCGACCTCGCCGAGACCCAGTACTTC. This translates into CASSYSLGDLAETQYF.

V usage is TRBV6-5 and J usage is TRBJ1-5; D uncertain. Germline-derived CDR1 and CDR2 are MNHEY and SVGAGI. The CDR3 is 15 amino acids. V was cut by 2 bases and J by 1 base, with 9 bases left in between. The CDR3: CASSYDWRSNQPQHF. The CDR3 DNA reads TGTGCCAGCAGTTACGATTGGAGGAGCAATCAGCCCCAGCATTTT.

For the CDR3, the DNA is TGTGCCAGCAGTCCCACAGGGTATCAGCCCCAGCATTTT. Its protein is CASSPTGYQPQHF. This chain uses TRBV27 with TRBJ1-5; a weak D match, TRBD1 (6 bases). The CDR3 extends over 13 amino acids. Trimming pared 5 bases from V and 5 bases from J, leaving 10 bases between. From germline, CDR1 is MNHEY and CDR2 SMNVEV (reference sequence).

The chain couples TRBV6-1 to TRBJ2-1; possible D gene TRBD2, 7 bases. Trimming removed 11 bases at V and 2 bases at J, with 16 bases between. CDR3 length: 14 amino acids. Germline V gives CDR1 MNHNS, CDR2 SASEGT. The CDR3 here is CASDRGAAYNEQFF. CDR3 bases: TGTGCCTCGGACCGGGGGGCCGCCTACAATGAGCAGTTCTTC.

V gene TRBV7-9 combines with J gene TRBJ2-7; 8 bases fit TRBD1. Trimming at V came to 5 bases and at J to 3 bases, leaving 9 bases not matched to a gene. CDR1 is SEHNR, CDR2 FQNEAQ, per germline (reference sequence). The CDR3 runs 15 residues. In DNA form, the CDR3 reads TGTGCCAGCAGCCCCGGACAGGGTGGTCACTACGAGCAGTACTTC. It specifies CASSPGQGGHYEQYF.

CDR3 sequence (DNA): TGTGCCAGCAGCTGGGGGGGCACCGGGGAGCTGTTTTTT. It encodes CASSWGGTGELFF. The rearrangement joins TRBV7-9 to TRBJ2-2; 7 bases map to TRBD2. Per the germline V gene, CDR1 is SEHNR and CDR2 is FQNEAQ (reference sequence). After removal of 4 bases from V and 4 bases from J, the junction contained 0 bases not matched to a gene. The CDR3 has 13 amino acids.

The chain employs TRBV5-1 and TRBJ2-1; 10 bases fit TRBD2. This CDR3 region has 15 residues. Trimming at V came to 5 bases and at J to 3 bases, leaving 5 bases not matched to a gene. CDR1 is SGHRS, CDR2 YFSETQ, per germline. In DNA, the CDR3 is TGCGCCAGCAGAGAAGCGGGGGGGGACTACAATGAGCAGTTCTTC. This gives the protein CASREAGGDYNEQFF.

The chain joins TRBV5-8 to TRBJ2-1; D may be TRBD1 (8 bases). The V gene lost 4 bases and the J gene lost 5 bases, with 16 bases spanning the gap. This CDR3 region has 15 residues. The germline V gene has CDR1 SGHTS and CDR2 YDEGEE. As DNA, the CDR3 is TGTGCCAGCAGCGTTTACAGGGGGGGAAACAATGAGCAGTTCTTC. Amino acid sequence: CASSVYRGGNNEQFF.

V usage is TRBV29-1 and J usage is TRBJ1-2; TRBD1 might be the D (6 bases). The CDR3 is 14 amino acids. Trimming shortened V by 5 bases and J by 0 bases, and 13 bases separated the two germline ends. Germline CDR1 is SQVTM and CDR2 is ANQGSEA. CDR3 residues: CSVLPRTANYGYTF. The CDR3 region has the DNA TGCAGCGTTCTCCCGCGGACAGCTAACTATGGCTACACCTTC.

V gene TRBV6-5 combines with J gene TRBJ2-3; 9 bases match TRBD1. Germline CDR1 is MNHEY and CDR2 is SVGAGI. The V gene end was trimmed by 10 bases and the J gene end by 3 bases; junction bases not matched to a gene: 5. CDR3 size: 13 residues. The CDR3 reads CATRDRVTDTQYF. For the CDR3, the DNA is TGTGCCACCCGGGACAGGGTAACAGATACGCAGTATTTT.

This sequence joins TRBV6-6 and TRBJ1-1, with D perhaps matching TRBD1 (5 bases). Germline values: CDR1 MNHNY, CDR2 SVGAGI (reference sequence). The V end lost 5 bases, the J end lost 0 bases, and 10 bases lay between the germline ends. This CDR3 is built from 14 residues. DNA of the CDR3: TGTGCCAGCAGTGACCAGGGTTTGAACACTGAAGCTTTCTTT. Residues: CASSDQGLNTEAFF.